This entry lists 22 T cell receptor beta chains sequenced from one sample in a study of T-cell memory formation after mild COVID-19. TCRdb ran MiXCR on the 5' RACE reads and lists one entry per CDR3 protein. The sample lists more than 200,000 distinct CDR3 sequences, about 15% occurring once. Sequenced: PBMCs or a T cell subset sorted from them (not recorded which). The receptors come from a young man who had mild COVID-19 (a few samples of this study predate the infection). Cell type and time point are not known.

This clonotype was detected a few times. V gene TRBV7-2 combines with J gene TRBJ2-3; D possibly uses TRBD1 or TRBD2 (5 bases each). V lost 0 bases, J lost 7 bases, and 8 bases lay in between. This CDR3 is built from 13 residues. The germline gives CDR1 SGHTA, CDR2 FQGNSA. CDR3 sequence (DNA): TGTGCCAGCAGCTTAGCGGGGGATCATACGCAGTATTTT. Encoded protein: CASSLAGDHTQYF.

There are a few counts of this clonotype. The rearrangement uses TRBV5-1 and TRBJ2-5; D uncertain. V was shortened by 0 bases and J by 3 bases, with 9 bases between the two germline ends. The germline V gene encodes CDR1 SGHRS and CDR2 YFSETQ. This CDR3 has 14 amino acids. CDR3 sequence (DNA): TGCGCCAGCAGCTTGGGACTTCTGAAAGAGACCCAGTACTTC. It is translated as CASSLGLLKETQYF.

The sample holds a few counts of this clonotype. CDR3 sequence (DNA): TGTGCCAGCAGCGCCTACCGGACTAGCGGGGGGTACAATGAGCAGTTCTTC. Translation: CASSAYRTSGGYNEQFF. This chain joins TRBV9 and TRBJ2-1, with 14 bases matching TRBD2. There are 17 residues in the CDR3. The germline gives CDR1 SGDLS, CDR2 YYNGEE. J lost 4 bases, V lost 3 bases, and 6 bases had no gene match.

This clonotype was seen at least ten times. The chain has TRBV5-5 and TRBJ1-4; D not certain. Trimming shortened V by 2 bases and J by 5 bases, and 7 bases separated the two germline ends. CDR1 SGHKS and CDR2 YYEKEE come from the germline V gene (reference sequence). The CDR3 is made up of 13 amino acids. CDR3 bases: TGTGCCAGCAGCTTCGACGGGAATGAAAAACTGTTTTTT. Its protein product is CASSFDGNEKLFF.

Only a few counts were recorded for this clonotype. This chain joins TRBV4-2 and TRBJ2-3; 10 bases match TRBD2. Trimming cost V 5 bases and J 2 bases; bases outside gene matches: 7. The CDR3 length is 16 residues. CDR1 and CDR2 (germline): LGHNA, YNFKEQ. For the CDR3, the DNA is TGTGCCAGCAGCTTCTCACTAGCGGGGACCACAGATACGCAGTATTTT. This gives the protein CASSFSLAGTTDTQYF.

The chain has TRBV18 and TRBJ2-2; tentative D call: TRBD1 (6 bases). V lost 0 bases to trimming and J lost 2 bases, with 13 bases between them. Germline CDR1 KGHSH, CDR2 LQKENI. The CDR3 runs 17 residues. The CDR3 sequence: CASSPPGTLVNTGELFF. The CDR3 region has the DNA TGTGCCAGCTCACCACCGGGGACACTCGTTAACACCGGGGAGCTGTTTTTT. Filled out from reference TRBV18 and TRBJ2-2, the complete variable domain reads NAGVMQNPRHLVRRRGQEARLRCSPMKGHSHVYWYRQLPEEGLKFMVYLQKENIIDESGMPKERFSAEFPKEGPSILRIQQVVRGDSAAYFCASSPPGTLVNTGELFFGEGSRLTVL.

This chain uses TRBV9 with TRBJ2-2, with 8 bases lining up with TRBD2. The germline CDR1 and CDR2 sequences are SGDLS and YYNGEE. The CDR3 contains 15 residues. Trimming removed 2 bases from V and 3 bases from J; junction bases left unmatched: 3. CDR3 in DNA: TGTGCCAGCAGCGTTAGCGGGAAAGACACCGGGGAGCTGTTTTTT. It specifies CASSVSGKDTGELFF.

This clonotype was counted between two and nine times. The chain uses TRBV6-6 and TRBJ1-2; a weak D match, TRBD1 (6 bases). Trimming cost V 5 bases and J 5 bases, with 12 bases left between them. CDR3 length: 13 amino acids. The germline gives CDR1 MNHNY, CDR2 SVGAGI (reference sequence). CDR3 residues: CASSGQLLYGYTF. In DNA, the CDR3 is TGTGCCAGCAGTGGACAGTTACTTTATGGCTACACCTTC.

This clonotype has just a few counts. The rearrangement links TRBV20-1 to TRBJ2-3; D might be TRBD2 (6 bases). Germline V lookup: CDR1 DFQATT, CDR2 SNEGSKA (reference sequence). The CDR3 sequence is 13 residues long. The CDR3 DNA is TGCAGGCCTCGGGACTCTACCACAGATACGCAGTATTTT. Encoded protein: CRPRDSTTDTQYF.

The sample holds a few counts of this clonotype. This rearrangement joins TRBV5-4 to TRBJ2-5; D may match TRBD1 or TRBD2 (6 bases each). The germline V and J ends were trimmed by 4 bases and 0 bases, with 10 bases remaining between them. Germline V lookup: CDR1 SGHNT, CDR2 YYREEE (reference sequence). The CDR3 runs 14 residues. The CDR3 sequence is CASSGGTYQETQYF. In nucleotides, the CDR3 is TGTGCCAGCAGCGGCGGGACATACCAAGAGACCCAGTACTTC.

The chain carries TRBV4-3 and TRBJ1-4, with D possibly matching TRBD1 (5 bases). V was cut by 1 base and J by 0 bases, with 9 bases left in between. Germline CDR1 and CDR2: LGHNA and YSLEER. This CDR3 has 16 amino acids. DNA of the CDR3: TGCGCCAGCAGCCAAGTCAGAGGGGCAACTAATGAAAAACTGTTTTTT. This translates into CASSQVRGATNEKLFF.

The rearrangement uses TRBV20-1 and TRBJ2-5; D not resolved. Deletions cut 1 base from V and 3 bases from J, with 3 bases between. CDR3 length equals 11 residues. CDR1 is DFQATT and CDR2 is SNEGSKA in the germline V gene (reference sequence). CDR3 in DNA: TGCAGTGCTAGAGTGGAAGAGACCCAGTACTTC. The encoded protein is CSARVEETQYF.

This clonotype appeared a few times. This chain links TRBV3-1 with TRBJ2-1, with D tentatively TRBD1 or TRBD2 (5 bases each). The ends were cut back, 5 bases at V and 0 bases at J, with 11 bases in the middle. CDR3 length: 15 residues. CDR1 is LGHDT, CDR2 YNNKEL, per germline (reference sequence). The CDR3 loop is CASSRDPSSYNEQFF. The CDR3 bases are TGTGCCAGCAGCAGGGACCCTAGCTCCTACAATGAGCAGTTCTTC.

This clonotype occurred many times. The gene calls are TRBV6-2 or TRBV6-3 and TRBJ2-3, with 13 bases fitting TRBD2. The CDR3 sequence is 13 residues long. The V gene's germline CDR1 is MNHEY and CDR2 SVGEGT. V lost 9 bases to trimming and J lost 6 bases; unmatched junction nucleotides: 3. The CDR3 region has the DNA TGTGCCAGTCGACTAGCGGGGGGCGATACGCAGTATTTT. Translating gives CASRLAGGDTQYF.

The gene calls are TRBV7-9 and TRBJ2-1, with TRBD2 identical over 7 bases. Germline CDR1 and CDR2: SEHNR and FQNEAQ (reference sequence). The CDR3 runs 19 residues. With V trimmed by 1 base and J by 0 bases, 12 bases remained unmatched. CDR3 sequence reads: CASSLDPGRRGSSYNEQFF. The DNA for the CDR3 is TGTGCCAGCAGCTTAGACCCCGGTCGGCGGGGGAGCTCCTACAATGAGCAGTTCTTC.

Many counts were recorded for this clonotype. The chain links TRBV24-1 to TRBJ2-3, with TRBD2 as a possible D gene (7 bases). The CDR3 totals 14 residues. V was shortened by 4 bases and J by 5 bases, with 12 bases between the two germline ends. The V gene's germline CDR1 is KGHDR and CDR2 SFDVKD. CDR3 DNA: TGTGCCACCAGTGACGGGGGGCCGGGAGATACGCAGTATTTT. Encoded protein: CATSDGGPGDTQYF.

V gene TRBV19 combines with J gene TRBJ1-2; the match to TRBD1 covers 8 bases. Unmatched junction bases numbered 16, after V lost 6 bases and J lost 7 bases. Germline CDR1 LNHDA, CDR2 SQIVND (reference sequence). The CDR3 sequence is 16 residues long. The CDR3 is CASRGWGAGTGVGYTF. CDR3 in DNA: TGTGCCAGTAGGGGATGGGGAGCAGGGACAGGAGTTGGCTACACCTTC.

This chain uses TRBV7-9 with TRBJ1-4; D remains ambiguous. V was trimmed by 6 bases and J by 6 bases, leaving 14 bases between them. Germline-derived CDR1 and CDR2 are SEHNR and FQNEAQ (reference sequence). The CDR3 loop spans 14 amino acids. Here the CDR3 DNA reads TGTGCCAGCAGTCTCCGGAGGGAAGATGAAAAACTGTTTTTT. Protein product: CASSLRREDEKLFF.

The gene calls are TRBV11-2 and TRBJ2-1, with a possible D match to TRBD2 (5 bases). V was trimmed by 5 bases and J by 9 bases, leaving 17 bases between them. The CDR3 extends over 14 amino acids. CDR1 is SGHAT, CDR2 FQNNGV, per germline. CDR3 loop: CASSPREGWGEQFF. For the CDR3, the DNA is TGTGCCAGCAGCCCGAGAGAGGGCTGGGGTGAGCAGTTCTTC.

This clonotype occurred a few times. This chain links TRBV4-1 with TRBJ2-1; TRBD1 matches 10 bases. CDR1 and CDR2 (germline): MGHRA, YSYEKL. The trim removed 4 bases at V and 5 bases at J, leaving 8 bases unmatched. CDR3 length equals 16 residues. CDR3 protein: CASSRRGTGADNEQFF. The DNA for the CDR3 is TGCGCCAGCAGCCGAAGAGGGACAGGGGCGGACAATGAGCAGTTCTTC.

This clonotype was detected only a few times. The chain uses TRBV5-1 and TRBJ2-1; 8 bases are a match to TRBD2. Germline CDR1 is SGHRS and CDR2 is YFSETQ. This CDR3 is 15 amino acids long. The trim removed 0 bases at V and 8 bases at J, leaving 7 bases unmatched. CDR3 in DNA: TGCGCCAGCAGCTTGGCCCGGGGGGGGCGCGATGAGCAGTTCTTC. It encodes CASSLARGGRDEQFF.

There are many counts of this clonotype. This rearrangement joins TRBV7-8 to TRBJ1-5; D is uncertain. Trimming stripped 4 bases from V and 7 bases from J, with 11 bases between. Germline V gene sequence: CDR1 SGHVS, CDR2 FQNEAQ. The CDR3 is made up of 13 amino acids. The CDR3 DNA is TGTGCCAGCAGCTCCTCCAGCTTGCAGCCCCAGCATTTT. Translating gives CASSSSSLQPQHF.